This TCR beta chain emerged from a study of human T cells and chemical hapten exposure. Across the whole study: Patch testing was performed with 0.01% DPC on the upper back, with reading at 6 days. Alopecia areata, totalis or universalis was found in mostly female patients. Broader study findings: Each of the donors had alopecia, so their immune responses may not resemble those of healthy people. Significantly more large CDR3 similarity clusters were formed by expanded TCRs than by controls.

Time point described: patch test 3, about 24 weeks after DPC sensitization. Specified treatment: therapeutic diphenylcyclopropenone sensitization with weekly scalp DPC. TCRdb reprocessed the RACE reads via MiXCR and lists one record per CDR3 protein. This sample has 99,000 or so distinct CDR3 sequences, with 30% to 35% found just once. Germline V gene sequence: CDR1 SGHAT, CDR2 FQNNGV. The CDR3 loop spans 17 amino acids. Trimming at V came to 2 bases and at J to 4 bases, leaving 6 bases not matched to a gene. This clonotype was counted a few times. As yet, its antigen is unknown. This chain connects TRBV11-2 to TRBJ2-3; TRBD2 matches at 13 bases. The input for sequencing was whole blood, taken in connection with sensitization to the hapten diphenylcyclopropenone (DPC). This clonotype was obtained from a middle-aged man with alopecia areata. Some clones in this sample may be carry-over from other donors' samples. The CDR3: CASSLNPTSGRADTQYF. CDR3 nucleotides: TGTGCCAGCAGCTTAAATCCTACTAGCGGGAGGGCAGATACGCAGTATTTT.